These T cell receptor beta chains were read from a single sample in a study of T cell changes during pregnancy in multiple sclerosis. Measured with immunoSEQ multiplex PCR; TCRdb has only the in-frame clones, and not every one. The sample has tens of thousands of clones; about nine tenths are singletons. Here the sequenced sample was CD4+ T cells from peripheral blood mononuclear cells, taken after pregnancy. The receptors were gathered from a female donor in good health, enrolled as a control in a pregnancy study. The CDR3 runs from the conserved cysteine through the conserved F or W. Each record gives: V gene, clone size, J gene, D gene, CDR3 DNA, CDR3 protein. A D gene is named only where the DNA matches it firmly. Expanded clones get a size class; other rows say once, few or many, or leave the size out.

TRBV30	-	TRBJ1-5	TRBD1	TGTGCCTGGAGTGGCGGACAGGGTGGACAGCCCCAGCATTTT	CAWSGGQGGQPQHF
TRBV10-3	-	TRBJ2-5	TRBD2	TGTGCCATCAAAGGTGGTAGCGGGGGGACCCAAGAGACCCAGTACTTC	CAIKGGSGGTQETQYF
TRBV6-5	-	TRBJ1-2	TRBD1	TGTGCCAGCAGTTACCAACAGGGGGGGCATGGCTACACCTTC	CASSYQQGGHGYTF
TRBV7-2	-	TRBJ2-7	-	TGTGCCAGCAGCTGGCCCCAAACACTAAGGAGGTACGAGCAGTACTTC	CASSWPQTLRRYEQYF
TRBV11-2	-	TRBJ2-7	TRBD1	TGTGCCAGCAGCCCCGGGACAGTCTACGAGCAGTACTTC	CASSPGTVYEQYF
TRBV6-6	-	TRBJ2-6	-	TGTGCCAGCACCAACAGAACCTCTGGGGCCAACGTCCTGACTTTC	CASTNRTSGANVLTF
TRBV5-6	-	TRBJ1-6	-	TGTGCCAGCAGCTGGGGGGATCGAAATTCACCCCTCCACTTT	CASSWGDRNSPLHF
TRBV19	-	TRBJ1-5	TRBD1	TGTGCCAGTAGTATCGGCAGGGGGGATCTGCCCCAGCATTTT	CASSIGRGDLPQHF
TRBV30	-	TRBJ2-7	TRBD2	TGTGCCTGGGCTAGCGGGGGGACCCCCTACGAGCAGTACTTC	CAWASGGTPYEQYF
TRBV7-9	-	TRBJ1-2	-	TGTGCCAGCAGCTTAGGTGATGAGGGCTGGAGCTACACCTTC	CASSLGDEGWSYTF
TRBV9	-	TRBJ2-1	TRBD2	TGTGCCAGCAGCGTACACCGAGCGGGAGGGCCAGGTGAGCAGTTCTTC	CASSVHRAGGPGEQFF
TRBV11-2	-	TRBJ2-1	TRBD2	TGTGCCAGCACCAAACTAGCGGGGGACTACAATGAGCAGTTCTTC	CASTKLAGDYNEQFF
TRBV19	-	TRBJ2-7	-	TGTGCCAGTAGTATAGGTGGGGGCCTCAACGAGCAGTACTTC	CASSIGGGLNEQYF
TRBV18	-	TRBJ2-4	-	TGTGCCAGCTCACCACCTTCCCGGGTAGAGGGCATTCAGTACTTC	CASSPPSRVEGIQYF
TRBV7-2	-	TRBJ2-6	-	TGTGCCAGCAGCCCCCAGGGGGGTCCCTCTGGGGCCAACGTCCTGACTTTC	CASSPQGGPSGANVLTF
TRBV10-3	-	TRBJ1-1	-	TGTGCCATCCAGGGGTTGGACACTGAAGCTTTCTTT	CAIQGLDTEAFF
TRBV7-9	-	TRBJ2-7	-	TGTGCCAGCAGTTTCCTGACGGGTGGGAGTTCGAGCGAGCAGTACTTC	CASSFLTGGSSSEQYF
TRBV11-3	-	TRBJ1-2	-	TGTGCCAGCAGCCACCTTGAAGCCCATGGCTACACCTTC	CASSHLEAHGYTF
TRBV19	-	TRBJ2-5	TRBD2	TGTGCCAGTAGTCCGGCTAGCGGACAAAAAGAGACCCAGTACTTC	CASSPASGQKETQYF
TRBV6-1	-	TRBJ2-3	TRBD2	TGTGCCAGCAGTGAAGTCGGGGGGTATGGGCGGGTTAGCACAGATACGCAGTATTTT	CASSEVGGYGRVSTDTQYF
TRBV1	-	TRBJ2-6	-	-	CTSRYRCLCTRANVLTF
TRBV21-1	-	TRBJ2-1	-	TGTGCCAGCAGCACTCTACTAGAATGGGGGGGAAAGAGCTCCTACAATGAGCAGTTCTTC	CASSTLLEWGGKSSYNEQFF
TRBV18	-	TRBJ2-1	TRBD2	TGTGCCAGCTCACCCTGGGGACTAGCGGGAGAGGTTGAGCAGTTCTTC	CASSPWGLAGEVEQFF
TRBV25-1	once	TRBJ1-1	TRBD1	TGTGCCAGCAGTGAACCCGGACAGGGCCCTAGCGCTGAAGCTTTCTTT	CASSEPGQGPSAEAFF
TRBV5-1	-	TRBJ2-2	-	TGCGCCAGCAGCGGGCGGGTAGCGGAGAACACCGGGGAGCTGTTTTTT	CASSGRVAENTGELFF
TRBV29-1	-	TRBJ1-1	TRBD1	TGCAGCGTCGAAAGACAGGGGACCACTGAAGCTTTCTTT	CSVERQGTTEAFF
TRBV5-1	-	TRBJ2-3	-	TGCGCCAGCAGCCCGGAGGATAGCACAGATACGCAGTATTTT	CASSPEDSTDTQYF
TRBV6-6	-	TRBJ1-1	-	TGTGCCAGCAGTTCACAGGGGAACACTGAAGCTTTCTTT	CASSSQGNTEAFF
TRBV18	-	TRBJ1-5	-	TGTGCCAGCTCACTCCGACAGCATACCAATCAGCCCCAGCATTTT	CASSLRQHTNQPQHF
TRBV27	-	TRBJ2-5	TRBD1	TGTGCCAGCAATCCCAGGGGGCGCAGGGAGACCCAGTACTTC	CASNPRGRRETQYF